One sample yielded the 29 T cell receptor beta chains listed below, sequenced in a study of PD-1 blockade in classical Hodgkin lymphoma. Time point defined: cycle 4 day 1 (C4D1), after more than five weeks of nivolumab. All patients relapsed after autologous stem cell transplantation, and brentuximab vedotin exposure varied. Magnetic negative selection was used to purify CD4+ T cells from PBMCs that had been thawed. Clones were sequenced by immunoSEQ multiplex PCR, and TCRdb holds only the in-frame ones, with some missing. The sample includes 20,000 to 25,000 clones, 72% of them seen just once. This sample comprised CD4+ T cells from blood, obtained before the fourth cycle of nivolumab. The receptors were sampled from a human donor with classical Hodgkin lymphoma.

V is TRBV11-2 and J is TRBJ2-5, with D tentatively TRBD2 (6 bases). Germline V gene lookup returns CDR1 SGHAT and CDR2 FQNNGV. This CDR3 contains 15 residues. V dropped 1 base and J dropped 4 bases, with 13 bases sitting between them. This chain's CDR3 is CASSLVGGAGETQYF. CDR3 coding DNA: TGTGCCAGCAGCTTAGTTGGAGGGGCCGGAGAGACCCAGTACTTC.

The CDR3 DNA follows: TGTGCCAGTAGTATGACTTTCAATCAGCCCCAGCATTTT. Protein: CASSMTFNQPQHF. V and J are TRBV19 and TRBJ1-5; D ambiguous. The V end lost 3 bases, the J end lost 3 bases, and 6 bases lay between the germline ends. CDR1 and CDR2 from the germline V gene are LNHDA and SQIVND (reference sequence). This CDR3 region has 13 residues. Full variable domain (missing parts from reference TRBV19 and TRBJ1-5): DGGITQSPKYLFRKEGQNVTLSCEQNLNHDAMYWYRQDPGQGLRLIYYSQIVNDFQKGDIAEGYSVSREKKESFPLTVTSAQKNPTAFYLCASSMTFNQPQHFGDGTRLSIL.

The J gene is TRBJ2-3, the V gene TRBV10-3; D remains unclear. V was pared by 10 bases and J by 2 bases, with 10 bases between. CDR1 is ENHRY, CDR2 SYGVKD, per germline. The CDR3 consists of 12 residues. This CDR3 is CASQANTDTQYF. In DNA, the CDR3 is TGTGCCAGCCAGGCTAACACAGATACGCAGTATTTT.

The gene calls are TRBV2 and TRBJ2-7; no firm D call. Per the germline V gene, CDR1 is SNHLY and CDR2 is FYNNEI. Trimming stripped 6 bases from V and 6 bases from J, with 6 bases between. CDR3 length equals 10 residues. The CDR3 loop reads CASSRSEQYF. The CDR3 nucleotides are TGTGCCAGCAGCCGATCCGAGCAGTACTTC.

This clone was found a few times. The J gene is TRBJ2-7, the V gene TRBV5-1, with 9 nucleotides matching TRBD1. After removal of 4 bases from V and 2 bases from J, the junction contained 4 bases not matched to a gene. Germline CDR1 reads SGHRS; CDR2 reads YFSETQ. This CDR3 spans 14 amino acids. The CDR3 reads CASSTWTGAYEQYF. In DNA form, the CDR3 reads TGCGCCAGCAGCACCTGGACAGGGGCCTACGAGCAGTACTTC.

This chain uses TRBV18 with TRBJ1-3, with D unclear. This CDR3 is 16 amino acids long. Germline V gene data show CDR1 as KGHSH and CDR2 as LQKENI. The V and J ends lost 3 bases and 1 base respectively, with 13 bases between them. The chain's CDR3 is CASSPGSIVSGNTIYF. The CDR3 nucleotides read TGTGCCAGCTCACCGGGGAGTATCGTGTCTGGAAACACCATATATTTT.

The gene calls are TRBV18 and TRBJ1-5; possibly TRBD1 for D (6 bases). The CDR3 has 14 amino acids. Germline CDR1 is KGHSH and CDR2 is LQKENI. With 4 bases removed from V and 5 bases from J, the gap between germline ends came to 12 bases. The DNA of the CDR3 is TGTGCCAGCTCACTTAATAACAGGGATCAGCCCCAGCATTTT. It codes for CASSLNNRDQPQHF.

The CDR3 sequence: CASSVGGTSGTDTQYF. DNA for the CDR3: TGTGCCAGCAGCGTCGGTGGGACTAGCGGCACAGATACGCAGTATTTT. This chain connects TRBV9 to TRBJ2-3; 10 bases match TRBD2. Germline values: CDR1 SGDLS, CDR2 YYNGEE. Unmatched junction bases numbered 4, after V lost 2 bases and J lost 1 base. The CDR3 covers 16 residues.

The chain uses TRBV7-9 and TRBJ2-3, with 8 bases lining up with TRBD1. V was clipped by 5 bases and J by 4 bases; unmatched bases: 2. The length of the CDR3 is 13 residues. In germline, CDR1 is SEHNR, CDR2 FQNEAQ (reference sequence). As DNA, the CDR3 is TGTGCCAGCAGCCCCAGGGGGCCAGATACGCAGTATTTT. The encoded protein is CASSPRGPDTQYF.

The chain has TRBV18 and TRBJ1-2, with no clear D. This CDR3 has 14 amino acids. Germline assignment: CDR1 KGHSH and CDR2 LQKENI. The germline V and J ends were trimmed by 1 base and 8 bases, with 14 bases remaining between them. The DNA of the CDR3 is TGTGCCAGCTCACCACTGGCCGCGGCGGAGGGCTACACCTTC. Protein sequence: CASSPLAAAEGYTF.

The V gene is TRBV4-3, the J gene TRBJ2-3, with D tentatively TRBD2 (6 bases). Germline V gives CDR1 LGHNA, CDR2 YSLEER. The CDR3 is 16 amino acids. Trimming took 0 bases from V and 4 from J, leaving 14 bases between them. CDR3 nucleotides: TGCGCCAGCAGCCAAGACTATGGACTATCGTCAGATACGCAGTATTTT. It specifies CASSQDYGLSSDTQYF.

The gene calls are TRBV4-2 and TRBJ1-2; D is undetermined. Germline V gene data show CDR1 as LGHNA and CDR2 as YNFKEQ. This CDR3 has 13 amino acids. Trimming took off 5 bases at V and 4 bases at J, with 11 bases between the two ends. CDR3 sequence: CASSLGRRYGYTF. CDR3 DNA sequence: TGTGCCAGCAGCTTGGGGAGGCGCTATGGCTACACCTTC.

CDR3 protein: CASRATGAHEQYF. CDR3 nucleotides: TGTGCCAGCAGGGCAACAGGGGCCCACGAGCAGTACTTC. The genes are TRBV2 and TRBJ2-7; 7 positions match TRBD1. The CDR3 length is 13 residues. The germline CDR1 and CDR2 sequences are SNHLY and FYNNEI. V gave up 6 bases and J gave up 5 bases; unmatched junction bases: 7.

The gene calls are TRBV19 and TRBJ1-2; D gene unclear. This CDR3 has 15 amino acids. V dropped 3 bases and J dropped 6 bases, with 17 bases sitting between them. From germline, CDR1 is LNHDA and CDR2 SQIVND (reference sequence). In DNA, the CDR3 is TGTGCCAGTAGTATGAGACACGAGGGCGGGCATGGCTACACCTTC. Encoded protein: CASSMRHEGGHGYTF. The variable domain in full, completed from reference TRBV19 and TRBJ1-2, reads DGGITQSPKYLFRKEGQNVTLSCEQNLNHDAMYWYRQDPGQGLRLIYYSQIVNDFQKGDIAEGYSVSREKKESFPLTVTSAQKNPTAFYLCASSMRHEGGHGYTFGSGTRLTVV.

The V call is TRBV2, the J call TRBJ1-1, with D possibly matching TRBD1 (5 bases). Germline CDR1 and CDR2: SNHLY and FYNNEI. Trimming stripped 0 bases from V and 2 bases from J, with 10 bases between. This CDR3 has 15 amino acids. The CDR3 DNA sequence: TGTGCCAGCAGTGAAGCGAGGACACCCAACACTGAAGCTTTCTTT. Translated: CASSEARTPNTEAFF.

CDR3 residues: CASSHREGYEQYF. CDR3 sequence (DNA): TGTGCCAGCAGCCACAGGGAGGGCTACGAGCAGTACTTC. This rearrangement joins TRBV5-4 to TRBJ2-7; TRBD2 is a possible D gene (7 bases). The germline V gene encodes CDR1 SGHNT and CDR2 YYREEE (reference sequence). V was cut by 4 bases and J by 3 bases, with 11 bases left in between. The CDR3 runs 13 residues. Full variable domain (missing parts from reference TRBV5-4 and TRBJ2-7): ETGVTQSPTHLIKTRGQQVTLRCSSQSGHNTVSWYQQALGQGPQFIFQYYREEENGRGNFPPRFSGLQFPNYSSELNVNALELDDSALYLCASSHREGYEQYFGPGTRLTVT.

V gene TRBV4-2 combines with J gene TRBJ2-1; weak D call: TRBD2 (7 bases). The CDR3 spans 18 residues. Germline CDR1 reads LGHNA; CDR2 reads YNFKEQ. Trimming shortened V by 1 base and J by 0 bases, and 16 bases separated the two germline ends. CDR3 protein: CASSQVGGRGGSYNEQFF. CDR3 coding DNA: TGTGCCAGCAGCCAAGTTGGAGGAAGGGGGGGCTCCTACAATGAGCAGTTCTTC.

The V gene is TRBV10-3, the J gene TRBJ1-1, with no clear D. With 0 bases removed from V and 1 base from J, the gap between germline ends came to 3 bases. Germline-derived CDR1 and CDR2 are ENHRY and SYGVKD. This CDR3 is 13 amino acids long. The CDR3 here is CAISESRNTEAFF. CDR3 DNA sequence: TGTGCCATCAGTGAGTCTAGGAACACTGAAGCTTTCTTT.

The V gene is TRBV6-1, the J gene TRBJ2-2, with 16 bases aligning to TRBD2. The CDR3 contains 18 residues. V lost 3 bases, J lost 7 bases, and 8 bases stayed unmatched. The germline V gene has CDR1 MNHNS and CDR2 SASEGT. The CDR3 coding sequence is TGTGCCAGCAGTGAGGGACTAGCGGGGGGGCCTGGATACGGGGAGCTGTTTTTT. It is translated as CASSEGLAGGPGYGELFF.

The chain joins TRBV10-3 to TRBJ1-2; 7 bases align to TRBD1. The CDR3 loop spans 16 amino acids. CDR1 and CDR2 from the germline V gene are ENHRY and SYGVKD. Trimming at V came to 4 bases and at J to 8 bases, leaving 16 bases not matched to a gene. CDR3 nucleotides: TGTGCCATCAGTGTGAACTCCGACAGGGTAGGGGCGGGCTACACCTTC. Its translation: CAISVNSDRVGAGYTF.

The chain combines TRBV27 with TRBJ1-1, with D perhaps TRBD1 (5 bases). Per the germline V gene, CDR1 is MNHEY and CDR2 is SMNVEV (reference sequence). This CDR3 has 14 amino acids. V was cut by 3 bases and J by 4 bases, with 12 bases left in between. The CDR3 protein is CASSFSGGTTEAFF. The CDR3 nucleotides are TGTGCCAGCAGTTTTTCCGGGGGTACCACTGAAGCTTTCTTT.

The chain employs TRBV10-3 and TRBJ2-7, with D possibly matching TRBD2 (6 bases). Germline values: CDR1 ENHRY, CDR2 SYGVKD. Trimming removed 0 bases from V and 3 bases from J, with 18 bases in between. The CDR3 consists of 17 residues. The CDR3 region is CAISESKGVGGIYEQYF. For the CDR3, the DNA is TGTGCCATCAGTGAGTCGAAGGGTGTCGGCGGGATCTACGAGCAGTACTTC.

A few counts support this clone. The chain has TRBV30 and TRBJ1-5, with TRBD1 matching 9 bases. V shed 5 bases and J 0 bases; nucleotides not matched to a gene: 5. Germline loops: CDR1 GTSNPN, CDR2 SVGIG (reference sequence). The CDR3 totals 15 residues. CDR3 nucleotide sequence: TGTGCCTGGGGGACAGGGCGGTATAGCAATCAGCCCCAGCATTTT. It encodes CAWGTGRYSNQPQHF.

The chain is built from TRBV2 and TRBJ2-1; D unclear. V lost 7 bases and J 7 bases, leaving 14 bases between the germline ends. The CDR3 has 13 amino acids. Germline CDR1 reads SNHLY; CDR2 reads FYNNEI. DNA for the CDR3: TGTGCCAGCACCCTACCGTCCGGAAATGAGCAGTTCTTC. It translates to CASTLPSGNEQFF.

This clone was picked up a small number of times. This chain connects TRBV9 to TRBJ1-4; TRBD1 agrees at 11 bases. The CDR3 sequence is 18 residues long. Germline V CDR1 and CDR2: SGDLS, YYNGEE. The ends lost 0 bases at V and 5 bases at J; junction bases unmatched: 9. The CDR3 region is CASSVGPGQGGSNEKLFF. The CDR3 nucleotides are TGTGCCAGCAGCGTAGGGCCGGGACAGGGGGGTTCGAATGAAAAACTGTTTTTT.

The chain joins TRBV4-3 to TRBJ1-6; no clear D. The germline CDR1 and CDR2 sequences are LGHNA and YSLEER. The CDR3 runs to 14 residues. The ends were cut back, 3 bases at V and 10 bases at J, with 13 bases in the middle. CDR3 nucleotides: TGCGCCAGCAGCCAGGGTCATATGGGATCACCCCTCCACTTT. It is translated as CASSQGHMGSPLHF.

This clone was detected once. This rearrangement joins TRBV29-1 to TRBJ2-5, with TRBD1 identical over 7 bases. The length of the CDR3 is 11 residues. The trim removed 5 bases at V and 8 bases at J, leaving 5 bases unmatched. The germline V gene has CDR1 SQVTM and CDR2 ANQGSEA. CDR3 amino acids: CSVNRGETQYF. Written as DNA, the CDR3 is TGCAGCGTTAACAGGGGAGAAACCCAGTACTTC.

In DNA form, the CDR3 reads TGTGCCAGCTCCCTAAGAGGGACTTATGGCTACACCTTC. Translating it yields CASSLRGTYGYTF. The chain joins TRBV28 to TRBJ1-2; tentative D call: TRBD1 (5 bases). V was shortened by 8 bases and J by 5 bases, with 15 bases between the two germline ends. The germline V gene encodes CDR1 MDHEN and CDR2 SYDVKM. This CDR3 region has 13 residues.

This chain joins TRBV9 and TRBJ1-6, with 7 bases that match TRBD1. V lost 0 bases and J lost 6; bases outside the gene matches: 3. The CDR3 has 15 amino acids. The germline CDR1 and CDR2 sequences are SGDLS and YYNGEE. The CDR3 spells CASSVGAGGNSPLHF. CDR3 nucleotides: TGTGCCAGCAGCGTAGGGGCAGGGGGTAATTCACCCCTCCACTTT.